This TCR beta chain comes out of a study of cytomegalovirus exposure and HLA in healthy donors. With respect to this clone: No antigen is known for it.

This CDR3 spans 15 amino acids. The V gene's germline CDR1 is SGHAT and CDR2 FQDESV (reference sequence). Unmatched junction bases numbered 5, after V lost 2 bases and J lost 6 bases. Assay: immunoSEQ multiplex PCR; the TCRdb copy retains only in-frame clones and omits some. The sample shows fewer than 200,000 clones, over 85% of them seen only once. The donors were part of the validation cohort, which consisted of more than 90 subjects and was separate from the first cohort of 666 subjects. Overall study findings and caveats: Using the classifier, cytomegalovirus status was reportedly diagnosed with high specificity and sensitivity.

The source is a woman aged 18-35 years in good health and CMV-seropositive. The chain couples TRBV11-1 to TRBJ2-1, with TRBD2 identical over 9 bases. Sequenced material: PBMCs. Here the CDR3 DNA reads TGTGCCAGCAGCTTACTAGCGGGGCCACCCAATGAGCAGTTCTTC. This encodes CASSLLAGPPNEQFF.